Listed below are T cell receptor beta chains from one sample, sequenced in a study of cytomegalovirus exposure and HLA in healthy donors. The method was immunoSEQ multiplex PCR; TCRdb's version includes in-frame clones alone and lacks a portion of them. The table shows 55,000 to 70,000 clones, with about 90% occurring only once. The sample was PBMCs. The receptor source for this set is a man younger than 30 in good health and CMV-seronegative. CDR3s include the opening cysteine and the closing phenylalanine or tryptophan. D genes are given only for firm matches. Part of the rows lack a size; the others show once, few, many or a class for expanded clones.

V,J,D,size,CDR3,DNA
TRBV11-1,TRBJ2-5,TRBD2,-,CASSRSPLAGYETQYF,TGTGCCAGCAGCCGCTCGCCACTAGCGGGATACGAGACCCAGTACTTC
TRBV19,TRBJ1-4,-,-,CASSMSFGTRRGKLFF,TGTGCCAGTAGTATGAGTTTCGGGACAAGGCGTGGAAAACTGTTTTTT
TRBV11-3,TRBJ2-1,-,-,CASSLGGGEQFF,TGTGCCAGCAGCTTAGGAGGGGGAGAGCAGTTCTTC
TRBV29-1,TRBJ1-5,-,-,CSVQTGGLNQPQHF,TGCAGCGTCCAAACCGGGGGACTCAATCAGCCCCAGCATTTT
TRBV30,TRBJ1-2,-,-,CAWSSRGFGGYTF,TGTGCCTGGAGCAGCAGGGGATTCGGTGGCTACACCTTC
TRBV7-9,TRBJ2-5,TRBD2,-,CASSWEGTRKYF,TGTGCCAGCAGCTGGGAGGGAACGCGAAAGTACTTC
TRBV6-6,TRBJ1-2,TRBD1,-,CASSLGQGFNYGYTF,TGTGCCAGCAGTTTGGGACAGGGATTCAACTATGGCTACACCTTC
TRBV19,TRBJ1-3,-,-,CASSTHRSVSSGNTIYF,TGTGCCAGTAGTACCCACCGTTCGGTGAGCTCTGGAAACACCATATATTTT
TRBV30,TRBJ1-1,-,few,CAWSAGASTEAFF,TGTGCCTGGAGTGCAGGGGCTAGCACTGAAGCTTTCTTT
TRBV5-6,TRBJ2-3,TRBD2,-,CASSFFGLAGNHGDTQYF,TGTGCCAGCAGCTTCTTCGGCCTAGCGGGAAACCATGGAGATACGCAGTATTTT
TRBV30,TRBJ1-1,-,-,CAWSVRRNTEAFF,TGTGCCTGGAGTGTAAGGAGGAACACTGAAGCTTTCTTT
TRBV10-3,TRBJ1-5,-,-,CAISESDKPQHF,TGTGCCATCAGTGAGTCGGACAAGCCCCAGCATTTT
TRBV29-1,TRBJ2-7,TRBD2,-,CSVAHTSGVSSYEQYF,TGCAGCGTCGCACACACTAGCGGGGTAAGCTCCTACGAGCAGTACTTC
TRBV28,TRBJ2-6,-,-,CASSSGVTPGGANVLTF,TGTGCCAGCAGTTCAGGTGTCACCCCCGGTGGGGCCAACGTCCTGACTTTC
TRBV6-1,TRBJ2-1,TRBD1,-,CASSAGTGASSRNNEQFF,TGTGCCAGCAGTGCCGGGACAGGAGCATCATCTAGAAACAATGAGCAGTTCTTC
TRBV30,TRBJ2-5,-,-,CASLGDTDETQYF,TGTGCCTCCCTCGGGGACACCGACGAGACCCAGTACTTC
TRBV9,TRBJ2-2,-,-,CASSVTGERSGELFF,TGTGCCAGCAGCGTAACGGGAGAGAGAAGCGGGGAGCTGTTTTTT
TRBV7-2,TRBJ2-7,-,-,CASSSLGGYEQYF,TGTGCCAGCAGCTCGTTAGGGGGCTACGAGCAGTACTTC
TRBV7-2,TRBJ2-7,TRBD2,-,CASSLGLATYEQYF,TGTGCCAGCAGCTTAGGACTAGCCACCTACGAGCAGTACTTC
TRBV7-8,TRBJ2-2,TRBD2,-,CASAAGGRVTGELFF,TGTGCCAGCGCAGCGGGGGGGAGGGTCACCGGGGAGCTGTTTTTT
TRBV28,TRBJ1-5,-,-,CASSLFEAQPQHF,TGTGCCAGCAGTTTATTTGAGGCTCAGCCCCAGCATTTT
TRBV4-3,TRBJ1-5,TRBD1,-,CASSQERQGQPQHF,TGCGCCAGCAGCCAAGAGAGACAGGGACAGCCCCAGCATTTT
TRBV5-8,TRBJ1-3,-,-,CASSFGQGMDTIYF,TGTGCCAGCAGCTTCGGCCAGGGGATGGACACCATATATTTT
TRBV5-8,TRBJ1-3,-,once,CASSLARQVPSSGNTIYF,TGTGCCAGCAGCTTGGCCCGACAGGTCCCCAGCTCTGGAAACACCATATATTTT
TRBV11-1,TRBJ2-1,TRBD1,-,CASSNRDRGRQFF,TGTGCCAGCAGCAACCGGGACAGGGGGCGGCAGTTCTTC
TRBV10-1,TRBJ2-7,TRBD2,once,CASSERPGTSGIRRYEQYF,TGCGCCAGCAGTGAGCGACCCGGGACTAGCGGGATTAGGCGGTACGAGCAGTACTTC
TRBV28,TRBJ2-1,-,-,CASSLRGGRKFF,TGTGCCAGCAGTTTACGAGGAGGGCGGAAATTCTTC
TRBV10-3,TRBJ1-1,-,-,CAISERGANTEAFF,TGTGCCATCAGTGAACGCGGGGCGAACACTGAAGCTTTCTTT
TRBV10-3,TRBJ1-5,-,-,CAISERGGSNQPQHF,TGTGCCATCAGTGAGAGGGGAGGGAGCAATCAGCCCCAGCATTTT
TRBV7-3,TRBJ2-1,-,few,CASSPRGSINEQFF,TGTGCCAGCAGCCCAAGAGGGAGTATCAATGAGCAGTTCTTC
TRBV9,TRBJ2-7,TRBD2,once,CASSAGTSRHEQYF,TGTGCCAGCAGCGCAGGGACTAGTAGGCACGAGCAGTACTTC
TRBV11-2,TRBJ1-5,-,-,CASSLEGRSNQPQHF,TGTGCCAGCAGCCTTGAGGGAAGGAGCAATCAGCCCCAGCATTTT
TRBV4-2,TRBJ2-1,TRBD2,-,CASSQDPSGILNEQFF,TGTGCCAGCAGCCAAGATCCCAGCGGGATCCTTAATGAGCAGTTCTTC
TRBV5-5,TRBJ2-7,-,-,CASSFAGDEQYF,TGTGCCAGCAGCTTTGCCGGGGACGAGCAGTACTTC
TRBV9,TRBJ2-3,TRBD2,-,CASSVRLAADTQYF,TGTGCCAGCAGCGTTCGTCTAGCGGCAGATACGCAGTATTTT
TRBV5-8,TRBJ1-2,TRBD1,-,CASSRGQGDGYTF,TGTGCCAGCAGCCGAGGACAGGGGGATGGCTACACCTTC
TRBV7-9,TRBJ1-4,-,-,CASSLASATNEKLFF,TGTGCCAGCAGCTTAGCGTCCGCAACTAATGAAAAACTGTTTTTT
TRBV27,TRBJ2-2,TRBD1,-,CASRSLTGGATGELFF,TGTGCCAGCAGATCCTTGACAGGGGGCGCGACCGGGGAGCTGTTTTTT
TRBV14,TRBJ2-2,-,-,CASSQGTRTGELFF,TGTGCCAGCAGCCAAGGTACACGCACCGGGGAGCTGTTTTTT
TRBV6-5,TRBJ2-7,-,-,CASSYQFAVSEQYF,TGTGCCAGCAGTTACCAATTCGCCGTGAGTGAGCAGTACTTC
TRBV2,TRBJ2-1,TRBD2,-,CASMGGSSGSSYNEQFF,TGTGCCAGCATGGGGGGGTCTAGCGGGAGCTCCTACAATGAGCAGTTCTTC
TRBV23-1,TRBJ2-2,TRBD2,once,CASSPGLSGGAVPGELFF,TGCGCCAGCAGCCCTGGGCTGAGCGGGGGAGCGGTACCCGGGGAGCTGTTTTTT